The following is a T cell receptor (beta chain) sequence with its context. In its sample, this clone was seen a few times. Its antigen target is currently unknown. No quality values exist for individual bases; no much larger clone is one base distant. The CDR1 and CDR2 encoded by the germline V gene are ENHRY and SYGVKD. V ends up 10 bases short and J 4 bases short, with an unmatched junction base count of 9. The CDR3 starts with the cysteine, ends with the phenylalanine, and has 14 residues. Just the 42-base CDR3 DNA is kept, in frame starting at base 1. The data were obtained in a study of beta chain features in type 1 diabetes (dated by TCRdb to the late 2010s). Background on the whole study: Mean age, gender distribution, total cell number and subset yield did not differ between patients and healthy donors. A total of over 95,000,000 sorted cells were examined across all samples, and RNA yield correlated strongly with the number of cells per subset. In the study, recently diagnosed type 1 diabetes patients and matched healthy donors were compared on the TCRB repertoires of their sorted circulating CD4+ T cell subsets. Regulatory and stem cell-like memory subsets were obtained from only 8 patients and about 8 healthy donors, while naive and central memory subsets were obtained from all 28 donors. The paper's findings and limits, for the study overall: Because cDNA rather than genomic DNA was sequenced, highly expressing activated cells could have been over-represented, although no difference in activation and CD3 levels was found between groups. Naive, central memory and regulatory TCRB repertoires appeared to be more similar among patients than among healthy donors. In all four CD4+ subsets, TCRB CDR3 length was moderately but significantly shorter in type 1 diabetes patients. At VDJ recombination sites, patients with type 1 diabetes made fewer insertions and deleted more nucleotides, a pattern implying thymic rearrangement abnormalities. Only small numbers of individuals were included in the HLA sub-analyses, which left unresolved whether HLA type had any influence on TCRB rearrangement. Shorter templates might be favored by PCR, yet because patient and control samples were amplified and corrected together, any such skew would affect both groups equally.

All of the isolated RNA was reverse transcribed with the High Capacity cDNA Reverse Transcription Kit, so expressed TCRB transcripts were sequenced. Naive, central memory and regulatory T cell samples underwent deep immunoSEQ sequencing, averaging about 3.57 million total reads per sample. Sorted cells were lysed in RLT buffer, and RNA was extracted using DNase-treated RNeasy Micro or Mini kits according to cell number. Each cell subset was processed on its own to prevent cross-contamination, while patient and healthy donor samples were processed together. Using the immunoSEQ multiplex PCR, TCRB sequences were amplified from cDNA into 87-bp fragments spanning the CDR3 region. The amplicons were sequenced using the Illumina HiSeq platform. The authors' pipeline ran thus. PCR bias was computationally corrected using synthetic template baselines, reads within Hamming distance 2 were collapsed, and singletons that could not be merged were discarded. Reads were aligned against IMGT so that V, D and J genes, CDR3 length and insertions or deletions at six rearrangement sites could be assigned. Clonotype counts were normalized to sorted cell number within each subset before computing true diversity and Gini coefficients with the tcR R package. The overlap coefficient, calculated on TCRB nucleotide sequences, was used to measure repertoire sharing. Out-of-frame TCRB sequences from naive cells were analyzed as a proxy for the pre-selection repertoire. TCRdb took this table from immuneACCESS and kept in-frame rearrangements with V and J called. Such tables lack part of the clones; where checked against another copy, unresolved V genes explain under half of the gap, and the rest is unexplained. V and J calls and clone size come straight from that table; D and trimming were deduced from the DNA. Within this sample are approximately 340,000 clones, with less than 15% of them counted one time only. Of the sample, more than 0.015% is held by the ten largest clones.

Each donor gave one peripheral blood draw, approximately 0.11 L on average, collected into heparinised tubes. Using a panel that included CD45RO, CCR7, CD25, CD127, CD95 and CD27, naive, central memory, regulatory and stem cell-like memory CD4+ T cells were sorted on a BD FACSAria II. Purity was above 95% for every sorted population. PBMCs were isolated right away by Lymphoprep density gradient centrifugation and were stained directly, without culture. So that batch effects would be minimized, each experiment stained and sorted samples in pairs, pairing one healthy donor with one patient. The sequence links TRBV10-3 to TRBJ2-3; 9 of the junction bases match TRBD2. The receptor was derived from a woman between 18 and 30 years old in good health. Specimen: naive CD4+ T cells from blood. The cell subset or site label on this specimen signifies: true naive CD4+ T cells. The CDR3 in this case is CATRWREGPDTQYF. The bases read TGTGCCACCCGGTGGCGGGAGGGTCCAGATACGCAGTATTTT.